These T cell receptor beta chains were read from a single sample in a study of T-cell reconstitution after alpha-beta-depleted transplantation in children. TCRdb re-called the PCR reads through MiXCR, storing one row per CDR3 protein. The data hold about 130,000 distinct CDR3 sequences, with 8% to 10% observed a single time. Sequencing was performed on PBMCs, mostly from graft donor cells, taken 180 days after TCRalphabeta/CD19-depleted stem cell transplant. These receptors all come from a girl under three years old who had a stem cell transplant for combined immunodeficiency, so the T cells may come from the graft donor. The CDR3 runs from the conserved cysteine through the conserved F or W. The order of the fields is V gene, J gene, D gene, clone size, CDR3 protein, CDR3 DNA. The D gene is left open where the match is weak. Expanded clones get a size class; other rows say once, few or many, or leave the size out.

V gene: TRBV20-1
J gene: TRBJ2-5
D gene: -
clone size: -
CDR3 protein: CSARLGPAQETQYF
CDR3 DNA: TGCAGTGCTAGGTTGGGGCCAGCCCAAGAGACCCAGTACTTC

V gene: TRBV29-1
J gene: TRBJ2-3
D gene: TRBD1
clone size: many
CDR3 protein: CSVEEVVDRVEPDTQYF
CDR3 DNA: TGCAGCGTTGAAGAAGTCGTCGACAGGGTGGAGCCAGATACGCAGTATTTT

V gene: TRBV12-5
J gene: TRBJ2-1
D gene: -
clone size: -
CDR3 protein: CASGFDGLEQFF
CDR3 DNA: TGTGCTAGTGGTTTCGACGGACTAGAGCAGTTCTTC

V gene: TRBV5-1
J gene: TRBJ1-5
D gene: -
clone size: -
CDR3 protein: CASSLTGDQPQHF
CDR3 DNA: TGCGCCAGCAGCTTAACAGGCGATCAGCCCCAGCATTTT

V gene: TRBV7-2
J gene: TRBJ2-7
D gene: -
clone size: -
CDR3 protein: CASKLEAPYEQYF
CDR3 DNA: TGTGCCAGCAAGTTAGAAGCACCCTACGAGCAGTACTTC

V gene: TRBV12-3/TRBV12-4
J gene: TRBJ1-4
D gene: -
clone size: many
CDR3 protein: CASSSGGEKLFF
CDR3 DNA: TGTGCCAGCAGTTCTGGGGGGGAAAAACTGTTTTTT

V gene: TRBV5-1
J gene: TRBJ2-3
D gene: TRBD2
clone size: few
CDR3 protein: CASSPDGAGGRDTQYF
CDR3 DNA: TGCGCCAGCAGCCCTGACGGGGCGGGAGGCCGGGATACGCAGTATTTT

V gene: TRBV7-8
J gene: TRBJ2-2
D gene: TRBD1
clone size: few
CDR3 protein: CASSLWDRGGSGELFF
CDR3 DNA: TGTGCCAGCAGCTTGTGGGACAGGGGAGGATCCGGGGAGCTGTTTTTT

V gene: TRBV20-1
J gene: TRBJ2-7
D gene: TRBD2
clone size: -
CDR3 protein: CSAIGTSGSTNPYF
CDR3 DNA: TGCAGTGCTATCGGGACTAGCGGGAGTACTAACCCTTACTTC

V gene: TRBV10-3
J gene: TRBJ2-7
D gene: TRBD2
clone size: -
CDR3 protein: CAISVASGYEQYF
CDR3 DNA: TGTGCCATCAGTGTCGCTAGCGGCTACGAGCAGTACTTC

V gene: TRBV20-1
J gene: TRBJ2-6
D gene: -
clone size: -
CDR3 protein: CSAREGGVSGANVLTF
CDR3 DNA: TGCAGTGCTAGAGAAGGGGGGGTCTCTGGGGCCAACGTCCTGACTTTC

V gene: TRBV6-1
J gene: TRBJ2-1
D gene: -
clone size: -
CDR3 protein: CASSIQGNEQFF
CDR3 DNA: TGTGCCAGCTCAATACAGGGTAATGAGCAGTTCTTC

V gene: TRBV7-2
J gene: TRBJ2-7
D gene: TRBD2
clone size: -
CDR3 protein: CASSSLGTSGGRFGQYF
CDR3 DNA: TGTGCCAGCAGCTCCCTGGGGACTAGCGGGGGGCGTTTTGGGCAGTACTTC

V gene: TRBV5-1
J gene: TRBJ2-3
D gene: TRBD1
clone size: few
CDR3 protein: CASSWTGSPDTQYF
CDR3 DNA: TGCGCCAGCAGCTGGACAGGGAGCCCAGATACGCAGTATTTT

V gene: TRBV27
J gene: TRBJ1-6
D gene: TRBD1
clone size: -
CDR3 protein: CASSSRQGWDSPLHF
CDR3 DNA: TGTGCCAGCAGTTCCCGACAGGGGTGGGATTCACCCCTCCACTTT

V gene: TRBV7-9
J gene: TRBJ2-1
D gene: TRBD1
clone size: few
CDR3 protein: CASSNTGGANEQFF
CDR3 DNA: TGTGCCAGCAGCAATACAGGGGGCGCAAATGAGCAGTTCTTC

V gene: TRBV12-3/TRBV12-4
J gene: TRBJ1-1
D gene: -
clone size: many
CDR3 protein: CASSLVRQLNTEAFF
CDR3 DNA: TGTGCCAGCAGTTTAGTAAGACAGCTGAACACTGAAGCTTTCTTT

V gene: TRBV12-3/TRBV12-4
J gene: TRBJ2-7
D gene: TRBD2
clone size: -
CDR3 protein: CASKLREGPYEQYF
CDR3 DNA: TGTGCCAGCAAGTTGCGGGAGGGCCCCTACGAGCAGTACTTC

V gene: TRBV30
J gene: TRBJ1-1
D gene: TRBD1
clone size: many
CDR3 protein: CAWAQGMNTEAFF
CDR3 DNA: TGTGCCTGGGCACAGGGGATGAACACTGAAGCTTTCTTT

V gene: TRBV10-3
J gene: TRBJ2-5
D gene: -
clone size: few
CDR3 protein: CAISGTGQETQYF
CDR3 DNA: TGTGCCATCAGTGGAACAGGTCAAGAGACCCAGTACTTC

V gene: TRBV12-3/TRBV12-4
J gene: TRBJ2-7
D gene: TRBD2
clone size: few
CDR3 protein: CASSRTSGAYEQYF
CDR3 DNA: TGTGCCAGCAGCAGGACTAGCGGGGCCTACGAGCAGTACTTC

V gene: TRBV20-1
J gene: TRBJ2-5
D gene: -
clone size: -
CDR3 protein: CSAGDGAQYF
CDR3 DNA: TGCAGTGCTGGGGATGGGGCCCAGTACTTC

V gene: TRBV6-5
J gene: TRBJ2-5
D gene: -
clone size: few
CDR3 protein: CASSYLGSQETQYF
CDR3 DNA: TGTGCCAGCAGCTACCTGGGTTCCCAAGAGACCCAGTACTTC

V gene: TRBV20-1
J gene: TRBJ2-1
D gene: TRBD2
clone size: few
CDR3 protein: CSARERENYNEQFF
CDR3 DNA: TGCAGTGCTAGGGAGCGGGAAAACTACAATGAGCAGTTCTTC

V gene: TRBV20-1
J gene: TRBJ2-1
D gene: TRBD2
clone size: -
CDR3 protein: CSARPQLAGGPLVFF
CDR3 DNA: TGCAGTGCTAGGCCCCAACTAGCGGGGGGGCCCCTCGTGTTCTTC

V gene: TRBV7-3
J gene: TRBJ2-1
D gene: -
clone size: -
CDR3 protein: CASSFSRGYEQFF
CDR3 DNA: TGTGCCAGCAGCTTCAGTAGGGGGTATGAGCAGTTCTTC

V gene: TRBV6-1
J gene: TRBJ2-3
D gene: -
clone size: few
CDR3 protein: CASSKHALGTDTQYF
CDR3 DNA: TGTGCCAGCAGTAAACACGCGCTAGGCACAGATACGCAGTATTTT

V gene: TRBV7-9
J gene: TRBJ1-2
D gene: -
clone size: few
CDR3 protein: CASSLARSGYTF
CDR3 DNA: TGTGCCAGCAGCTTAGCTCGGAGCGGCTACACCTTC

V gene: TRBV20-1
J gene: TRBJ1-5
D gene: -
clone size: few
CDR3 protein: CSARRPLNQPQHF
CDR3 DNA: TGCAGTGCTAGGAGACCACTCAATCAGCCCCAGCATTTT

V gene: TRBV4-2
J gene: TRBJ2-5
D gene: TRBD2
clone size: few
CDR3 protein: CASSPLKRGQETQYF
CDR3 DNA: TGTGCCAGCAGCCCCCTTAAGCGGGGACAAGAGACCCAGTACTTC

V gene: TRBV5-1
J gene: TRBJ2-3
D gene: TRBD2
clone size: -
CDR3 protein: CASSLAIRTSLSEDTQYF
CDR3 DNA: TGCGCCAGCAGCTTGGCGATACGGACTAGCTTAAGTGAGGATACGCAGTATTTT

V gene: TRBV6-1
J gene: TRBJ2-4
D gene: TRBD1
clone size: few
CDR3 protein: CASGRDRENIQYF
CDR3 DNA: TGTGCCAGCGGGCGGGACAGGGAAAACATTCAGTACTTC

V gene: TRBV7-8
J gene: TRBJ2-1
D gene: TRBD2
clone size: few
CDR3 protein: CASNPRSGNNEQFF
CDR3 DNA: TGTGCCAGCAACCCTAGGAGCGGGAACAATGAGCAGTTCTTC